These 32 T cell receptor beta chains came from one sample sequenced in a study of PD-1 blockade in classical Hodgkin lymphoma. Stated time point: cycle 4 day 1 (C4D1), after 5 to 7 weeks of nivolumab. Every patient had relapsed following autologous stem cell transplantation, and cohorts differed in brentuximab vedotin exposure. Repertoires were generated with immunoSEQ multiplex PCR, while TCRdb's copy carries only in-frame clones and drops some. The sample includes more than 40,000 clones, 80% of them seen just once. Sequenced here: peripheral blood mononuclear cells (PBMCs), sampled before the fourth cycle of nivolumab. The receptors were gathered from a human donor with classical Hodgkin lymphoma.

The V gene is TRBV2, the J gene TRBJ1-2; unclear D gene. The ends were cut back, 6 bases at V and 0 bases at J, with 5 bases in the middle. This CDR3 has 12 residues. CDR1 SNHLY and CDR2 FYNNEI come from the germline V gene. The CDR3: CASRAANYGYTF. In DNA form, the CDR3 reads TGTGCCAGCAGGGCAGCTAACTATGGCTACACCTTC.

This sequence joins TRBV10-3 and TRBJ2-7, with 9 nucleotides matching TRBD1. This CDR3 is built from 16 residues. The germline V gene encodes CDR1 ENHRY and CDR2 SYGVKD. J lost 7 bases, V lost 4 bases, and 14 bases had no gene match. CDR3 residues: CAISGAKQGATGEQYF. The CDR3 bases are TGTGCCATCAGTGGGGCGAAACAGGGGGCGACGGGGGAGCAGTACTTC.

This clone was detected a few times. The chain combines TRBV6-6 with TRBJ1-1; D not resolved. Germline loops: CDR1 MNHNY, CDR2 SVGAGI (reference sequence). Trimming stripped 0 bases from V and 7 bases from J, with 9 bases between. CDR3 size: 13 residues. CDR3 loop: CASSYSLGGEAFF. The CDR3 region has the DNA TGTGCCAGCAGTTACTCGCTTGGAGGTGAAGCTTTCTTT.

The table lists this clone with a count of one. The chain couples TRBV6-1 to TRBJ1-1; possibly TRBD1 for D (5 bases). The V gene lost 1 base and the J gene lost 5 bases, with 11 bases spanning the gap. Germline assignment: CDR1 MNHNS and CDR2 SASEGT. The CDR3 length is 14 residues. For the CDR3, the DNA is TGTGCCAGCAGTGAAGTTCTTGGGGCAACTGAAGCTTTCTTT. This translates into CASSEVLGATEAFF.

The V call is TRBV19, the J call TRBJ1-5; D remains ambiguous. Per germline, CDR1 LNHDA and CDR2 SQIVND (reference sequence). The V end was cut by 1 base, the J end by 1 base, with 20 bases between. This CDR3 has 19 amino acids. The CDR3 region has the DNA TGTGCCAGTAGTATAGTTAGGTTTGATGGGCTTACGAGCAATCAGCCCCAGCATTTT. Its translation is CASSIVRFDGLTSNQPQHF. Variable domain in full (rest from reference TRBV19 and TRBJ1-5): DGGITQSPKYLFRKEGQNVTLSCEQNLNHDAMYWYRQDPGQGLRLIYYSQIVNDFQKGDIAEGYSVSREKKESFPLTVTSAQKNPTAFYLCASSIVRFDGLTSNQPQHFGDGTRLSIL.

The CDR3 sequence is CASNGPGDNEQYF. In DNA, the CDR3 is TGTGCCAGCAATGGGCCAGGGGACAACGAGCAGTACTTC. The rearrangement uses TRBV9 and TRBJ2-7; tentatively, D is TRBD1 (6 bases). V lost 6 bases and J 5 bases, leaving 15 bases between the germline ends. This CDR3 has 13 amino acids. Germline V gives CDR1 SGDLS, CDR2 YYNGEE.

This clone occurred once. The chain uses TRBV6-5 and TRBJ2-5; the D is unclear. The length of the CDR3 is 14 residues. Trimming took 1 base from V and 5 from J, leaving 11 bases between them. From germline, CDR1 is MNHEY and CDR2 SVGAGI. The CDR3 DNA is TGTGCCAGCAGTTACTGGGGTGTGGGGGAGACCCAGTACTTC. Amino acid sequence: CASSYWGVGETQYF.

The V gene is TRBV18, the J gene TRBJ1-4; D is ambiguous. CDR1 is KGHSH and CDR2 is LQKENI in the germline V gene. The length of the CDR3 is 13 residues. V gave up 3 bases and J gave up 7 bases, with 9 bases separating them. The chain's CDR3 is CASSPVVSEKLFF. DNA of the CDR3: TGTGCCAGCTCACCTGTCGTATCTGAAAAACTGTTTTTT.

The genes are TRBV4-2 and TRBJ2-4, with unresolved D. Germline CDR1 LGHNA, CDR2 YNFKEQ. The CDR3 has 16 residues. The V gene lost 5 bases and the J gene lost 6 bases, with 20 bases spanning the gap. The CDR3 DNA reads TGTGCCAGCAGCTTAGACATTCGGCAGTTGGGAAACATTCAGTACTTC. This encodes CASSLDIRQLGNIQYF.

This clone was seen only once. The gene calls are TRBV7-6 and TRBJ1-4; D is unresolved. CDR1 is SGHVS and CDR2 is FNYEAQ in the germline V gene. V gave up 1 base and J gave up 7 bases, with 13 bases separating them. The CDR3 has 15 residues. CDR3 residues: CASSLEPRWSEKLFF. CDR3 in DNA: TGTGCCAGCAGCTTAGAGCCCAGGTGGAGTGAAAAACTGTTTTTT.

This clone has more than one count but fewer than ten. V usage is TRBV11-3 and J usage is TRBJ1-1, with D tentatively TRBD1 (5 bases). The CDR3 extends over 14 amino acids. V shed 5 bases and J shed 1 base, with 11 bases lying between them. Germline V gene data show CDR1 as SGHNT and CDR2 as YENEEA. The CDR3 DNA reads as TGTGCCAGCAGCGCGGGGGGAAGGAACACTGAAGCTTTCTTT. Its translation is CASSAGGRNTEAFF.

The J gene is TRBJ2-5, the V gene TRBV25-1, with TRBD1 as a possible D gene (6 bases). The germline CDR1 and CDR2 sequences are MGHDK and SYGVNS. CDR3 length: 16 amino acids. The V end was cut by 0 bases, the J end by 7 bases, with 18 bases between. The CDR3 spells CASSEYVTAGEGTQYF. In nucleotides, the CDR3 is TGTGCCAGCAGTGAATATGTGACGGCAGGGGAAGGGACCCAGTACTTC.

This clone was seen a few times. This rearrangement joins TRBV4-3 to TRBJ1-1; perhaps TRBD1 as D (5 bases). The CDR3 has 15 residues. Trimming removed 1 base from V and 1 base from J, with 10 bases in between. The germline V gene has CDR1 LGHNA and CDR2 YSLEER. The CDR3 loop is CASSQAAGTNTEAFF. The CDR3 nucleotides read TGCGCCAGCAGCCAAGCAGCAGGGACGAACACTGAAGCTTTCTTT.

This sequence joins TRBV6-1 and TRBJ2-3; 8 nucleotides line up with TRBD2. Germline values: CDR1 MNHNS, CDR2 SASEGT. The J segment lost 4 bases and the V segment lost 7 bases, leaving 10 bases of the junction unmatched. The CDR3 totals 15 residues. CDR3 region: CASIVSSGFADTQYF. The CDR3 bases are TGTGCCAGCATTGTGTCTAGCGGGTTTGCAGATACGCAGTATTTT.

In the case of this clone: One end of the junction is discordant with germline, which a read error may explain. This chain joins TRBV7-7 and TRBJ2-3, with D perhaps matching TRBD2 (6 bases). This CDR3 spans 15 amino acids. Germline assignment: CDR1 SSHAT and CDR2 FNYEAQ (reference sequence). The CDR3 region is CASSLESGLVGTQYF. CDR3 bases: TGTGCTAGCAGCTTAGAGTCGGGACTGGTGGGCACGCAGTATTTT.

This sequence joins TRBV5-1 and TRBJ1-1; D is possibly TRBD1 (6 bases). Germline CDR1 reads SGHRS; CDR2 reads YFSETQ. V dropped 4 bases and J dropped 0 bases, with 13 bases sitting between them. CDR3 size: 15 residues. Here the CDR3 reads CASSPVGALNTEAFF. CDR3 nucleotide sequence: TGCGCCAGCAGCCCAGTGGGGGCTTTGAACACTGAAGCTTTCTTT.

The genes are TRBV7-2 and TRBJ1-2, with 8 nucleotides matching TRBD1. Per the germline V gene, CDR1 is SGHTA and CDR2 is FQGNSA. The CDR3 has 14 residues. After removal of 5 bases from V and 7 bases from J, the junction contained 9 bases not matched to a gene. CDR3: CASSPRDRRVGYTF. CDR3 coding DNA: TGTGCCAGCAGCCCACGGGACAGGAGGGTTGGCTACACCTTC.

In this sample, this clone turned up a few times. V is TRBV7-9 and J is TRBJ1-2, with TRBD1 as a possible D gene (6 bases). Germline V gives CDR1 SEHNR, CDR2 FQNEAQ (reference sequence). Deletions cut 2 bases from V and 7 bases from J, with 20 bases between. CDR3 size: 16 residues. CDR3 sequence reads: CASSLTQGVAFRGYTF. The DNA of the CDR3 is TGTGCCAGCAGCTTAACACAGGGAGTAGCCTTCCGTGGCTACACCTTC.

The V call is TRBV18, the J call TRBJ1-4; 7 bases agree with TRBD1. CDR1 and CDR2 (germline): KGHSH, LQKENI. With V trimmed by 6 bases and J by 7 bases, 11 bases remained unmatched. The CDR3 loop spans 15 amino acids. The CDR3 spells CASSPRTGVGEKLFF. CDR3 sequence (DNA): TGTGCCAGCTCGCCAAGAACAGGGGTGGGTGAAAAACTGTTTTTT.

This clone was counted between two and nine times. CDR3 nucleotide sequence: TGTGCCAGCAGAGGACAGGGGGCGACTAATGAAAAACTGTTTTTT. Encoded protein: CASRGQGATNEKLFF. V and J are TRBV6-6 and TRBJ1-4; TRBD1 aligns across 11 bases. This CDR3 has 15 residues. The V and J ends lost 6 bases and 2 bases, in that order; junction bases with no gene match: 2. Germline V gene lookup returns CDR1 MNHNY and CDR2 SVGAGI (reference sequence).

The sample holds a few counts of this clone. The V gene is TRBV29-1, the J gene TRBJ1-4; TRBD1 aligns across 12 bases. Germline-derived CDR1 and CDR2 are SQVTM and ANQGSEA. CDR3 length equals 19 residues. Germline trimming cut 6 bases from V and 7 bases from J; bases unmatched to any gene: 21. In DNA, the CDR3 is TGCAGCGTCGCCCCGCAAGCCGGGACAGGGGGCGCCGGCGGTGAAAAACTGTTTTTT. As protein: CSVAPQAGTGGAGGEKLFF.

The rearrangement joins TRBV28 to TRBJ2-7, with unresolved D. The CDR3 has 14 residues. CDR1 is MDHEN, CDR2 SYDVKM, per germline. V was pared by 6 bases and J by 3 bases, with 15 bases between. This CDR3 reads CASREDGDIYEQYF. CDR3 DNA sequence: TGTGCCAGCAGAGAAGACGGAGACATCTACGAGCAGTACTTC. The full variable domain, rest sourced from reference TRBV28 and TRBJ2-7, is DVKVTQSSRYLVKRTGEKVFLECVQDMDHENMFWYRQDPGLGLRLIYFSYDVKMKEKGDIPEGYSVSREKKERFSLILESASTNQTSMYLCASREDGDIYEQYFGPGTRLTVT.

J is TRBJ2-7 and V is TRBV18, with a tentative D call TRBD1 (6 bases). Germline V CDR1 and CDR2: KGHSH, LQKENI. The CDR3 length is 21 residues. Trimming cost V 5 bases and J 7 bases, with 39 bases left between them. CDR3 sequence: CASSTARLPQDSLSTKGEQYF. CDR3 nucleotide sequence: TGTGCCAGCTCAACCGCTCGGCTCCCCCAGGACAGCCTATCAACGAAGGGGGAGCAGTACTTC. Variable domain in full (rest from reference TRBV18 and TRBJ2-7): NAGVMQNPRHLVRRRGQEARLRCSPMKGHSHVYWYRQLPEEGLKFMVYLQKENIIDESGMPKERFSAEFPKEGPSILRIQQVVRGDSAAYFCASSTARLPQDSLSTKGEQYFGPGTRLTVT.

The count of this clone is one. The V call is TRBV9, the J call TRBJ2-7, with TRBD2 matching 7 bases. The CDR3 runs to 17 residues. Germline CDR1 and CDR2: SGDLS and YYNGEE. V gave up 0 bases and J gave up 1 base; unmatched junction bases: 10. CDR3 in amino acids: CASSVGSGAGVSYEQYF. The DNA of the CDR3 is TGTGCCAGCAGCGTAGGGAGTGGGGCGGGAGTATCCTACGAGCAGTACTTC.

The chain joins TRBV27 to TRBJ1-2; possibly TRBD1 for D (6 bases). V was cut by 1 base and J by 2 bases, with 14 bases left in between. There are 16 residues in the CDR3. CDR1 is MNHEY, CDR2 SMNVEV, per germline (reference sequence). CDR3 region: CASSLYPGATNYGYTF. DNA for the CDR3: TGTGCCAGCAGTTTATACCCAGGGGCGACGAACTATGGCTACACCTTC.

The CDR3 coding sequence is TGTGCCACCAGCAGTCGGCCACGGGGGCTTCCTTCTAAACTGTTTTTT. Translating gives CATSSRPRGLPSKLFF. J is TRBJ1-4 and V is TRBV15; weak D call: TRBD1 (6 bases). CDR3 length equals 16 residues. From germline, CDR1 is LNHNV and CDR2 YYDKDF (reference sequence). V shed 3 bases and J shed 11 bases, with 22 bases lying between them.

V usage is TRBV18 and J usage is TRBJ1-4; D possibly corresponds to TRBD1 (5 bases). The CDR3 is 15 amino acids. The V end lost 0 bases, the J end lost 7 bases, and 12 bases lay between the germline ends. CDR1 and CDR2 from the germline V gene are KGHSH and LQKENI. For the CDR3, the DNA is TGTGCCAGCTCACCACCGGGGGGGGTTGGTGAAAAACTGTTTTTT. This encodes CASSPPGGVGEKLFF.

The chain recombines TRBV30 with TRBJ1-3; D not resolved. The CDR3 contains 12 residues. Trimming left V 4 bases short and J 0 bases short, with 4 bases between. The germline gives CDR1 GTSNPN, CDR2 SVGIG (reference sequence). The CDR3 here is CAWKASGNTIYF. CDR3 DNA sequence: TGTGCCTGGAAGGCCTCTGGAAACACCATATATTTT.

J is TRBJ1-2 and V is TRBV4-3; 12 bases fit TRBD1. V lost 3 bases to trimming and J lost 8 bases; unmatched junction nucleotides: 10. The CDR3 extends over 16 amino acids. Germline V gene sequence: CDR1 LGHNA, CDR2 YSLEER. For the CDR3, the DNA is TGCGCCAGCAGCCAGACCGGGACAGGGGGCGCGGGAGGCTACACCTTC. Translated, it gives CASSQTGTGGAGGYTF.

The chain carries TRBV6-6 and TRBJ1-1; TRBD1 might be the D (5 bases). The CDR3 is 15 amino acids. Trimming left V 7 bases short and J 0 bases short, with 15 bases between. Germline V gene data show CDR1 as MNHNY and CDR2 as SVGAGI (reference sequence). In nucleotides, the CDR3 is TGTGCCAGCACCGATCCGGGGCGAATGAACACTGAAGCTTTCTTT. Translated, it gives CASTDPGRMNTEAFF.

The rearrangement links TRBV14 to TRBJ2-7; D gene ambiguous. Trimming cost V 4 bases and J 3 bases, with 7 bases left between them. CDR3 length: 12 residues. CDR1 and CDR2 from the germline V gene are SGHDN and FVKESK. This chain's CDR3 is CASSLKFYEQYF. CDR3 in DNA: TGTGCCAGCAGCCTGAAGTTCTACGAGCAGTACTTC.

Only a few counts were recorded for this clone. This chain uses TRBV19 with TRBJ2-3; no clear D. Per the germline V gene, CDR1 is LNHDA and CDR2 is SQIVND (reference sequence). V was shortened by 8 bases and J by 0 bases, with 15 bases between the two germline ends. The CDR3 runs 15 residues. CDR3 DNA: TGTGCCAGTGCATCCTGGTGGGCTAGCACAGATACGCAGTATTTT. Its protein product is CASASWWASTDTQYF.